Presented here are 8 T cell receptor beta chains from one specimen sequenced in a study of cytomegalovirus exposure and HLA in healthy donors. PCR involved 60 Vbeta and 13 Jbeta primers. Method: immunoSEQ multiplex PCR; TCRdb's copy keeps in-frame clones and lacks some. The profile shows around 150,000 clones, around 82% of them singletons. Material: PBMCs. The receptors derive from a man aged 35 to 55 in good health and CMV-seropositive.

This rearrangement joins TRBV4-2 to TRBJ2-7; a weak D match, TRBD1 (5 bases). Germline lookup yields CDR1 LGHNA and CDR2 YNFKEQ. This CDR3 is 14 amino acids long. Trimming took off 4 bases at V and 0 bases at J, with 10 bases between the two ends. The CDR3 region is CASSLGQGSYEQYF. The CDR3 DNA is TGTGCCAGCAGCCTTGGGCAGGGCTCCTACGAGCAGTACTTC.

The chain couples TRBV20-1 to TRBJ2-7, with D unclear. V lost 1 base to trimming and J lost 3 bases, with 4 bases between them. Germline CDR1 reads DFQATT; CDR2 reads SNEGSKA (reference sequence). The CDR3 is made up of 11 amino acids. CDR3 protein: CSARVNYEQYF. The CDR3 DNA sequence: TGCAGTGCTAGAGTCAACTACGAGCAGTACTTC.

The chain links TRBV19 to TRBJ1-4; the D gene is possibly TRBD1 (5 bases). This CDR3 spans 13 amino acids. The germline V gene encodes CDR1 LNHDA and CDR2 SQIVND (reference sequence). V dropped 7 bases and J dropped 5 bases, with 11 bases sitting between them. As DNA, the CDR3 is TGTGCCAGTACAGGGTCCGGGAATGAAAAACTGTTTTTT. Amino acids: CASTGSGNEKLFF.

This clone was counted a few times. J is TRBJ2-2 and V is TRBV5-4, with TRBD2 identical over 7 bases. The germline V gene has CDR1 SGHNT and CDR2 YYREEE (reference sequence). The V gene end was trimmed by 0 bases and the J gene end by 7 bases; junction bases not matched to a gene: 6. CDR3 length: 15 amino acids. CDR3 region: CASSLVGGSVGELFF. The CDR3 DNA sequence: TGTGCCAGCAGCTTGGTGGGGGGGAGCGTCGGGGAGCTGTTTTTT.

The chain has TRBV15 and TRBJ2-4, with 8 bases aligning to TRBD1. This CDR3 has 14 amino acids. The J segment lost 1 base and the V segment lost 6 bases, leaving 2 bases of the junction unmatched. The germline gives CDR1 LNHNV, CDR2 YYDKDF (reference sequence). The chain's CDR3 is CATSRQGAKNIQYF. The DNA for the CDR3 is TGTGCCACCAGTAGACAGGGGGCCAAAAACATTCAGTACTTC.

The J gene is TRBJ1-2, the V gene TRBV18; D is unclear. The CDR3 runs 14 residues. Germline-derived CDR1 and CDR2 are KGHSH and LQKENI. Trimming removed 3 bases from V and 2 bases from J, with 10 bases in between. The CDR3 sequence is CASSPGGVNYGYTF. DNA of the CDR3: TGTGCCAGCTCACCTGGCGGAGTAAACTATGGCTACACCTTC.

This clone was counted only a few times. The J gene is TRBJ2-3, the V gene TRBV29-1, with TRBD2 as a possible D gene (6 bases). The CDR3 sequence is 13 residues long. CDR1 SQVTM and CDR2 ANQGSEA come from the germline V gene. V lost 6 bases and J lost 2, with 12 bases in between. The chain's CDR3 is CSVGGDLTDTQYF. The CDR3 nucleotides are TGCAGCGTAGGAGGGGATCTCACAGATACGCAGTATTTT.

This chain links TRBV30 with TRBJ2-1; TRBD2 matches 13 bases. CDR1 and CDR2 from the germline V gene are GTSNPN and SVGIG (reference sequence). The CDR3 is 18 amino acids. Trimming took 2 bases from V and 0 from J; bases not matched to a gene: 7. DNA for the CDR3: TGTGCCTGGAGTCCGGGACTAGCGGGAAGACGCTCCTACAATGAGCAGTTCTTC. It specifies CAWSPGLAGRRSYNEQFF.